This T cell receptor (beta chain) was sequenced for a study of cytomegalovirus exposure and HLA in healthy donors. Study-wide background: The 90 to 150 validation repertoires were produced on the same platform as the roughly 670 repertoires of the first cohort. This was reported in a later analysis.

Libraries were prepared by immunoSEQ multiplex PCR; TCRdb keeps only in-frame clonotypes and omits some of them. The table records approximately 160,000 clones, about 90% of them present only once. The germline V gene has CDR1 SGHDT and CDR2 YYEEEE. The CDR3 runs to 16 residues. V was clipped by 4 bases and J by 0 bases, with 11 bases between them. Overall study findings and caveats: In vitro confirmation showed a few CMV-associated chains to be CMV antigen specific. Reportedly, diagnosis of cytomegalovirus status by the classifier showed high specificity and sensitivity.

To note about this clone: Its antigen is still unknown.

This sequence was found in a woman aged 18-30 years in good health and CMV-seropositive. J is TRBJ1-6 and V is TRBV5-6; D is unclear. Specimen: PBMCs. The CDR3 DNA reads as TGTGCCAGCAGCCTTCAGGTTCACTCCTATAATTCACCCCTCCACTTT. It codes for CASSLQVHSYNSPLHF.